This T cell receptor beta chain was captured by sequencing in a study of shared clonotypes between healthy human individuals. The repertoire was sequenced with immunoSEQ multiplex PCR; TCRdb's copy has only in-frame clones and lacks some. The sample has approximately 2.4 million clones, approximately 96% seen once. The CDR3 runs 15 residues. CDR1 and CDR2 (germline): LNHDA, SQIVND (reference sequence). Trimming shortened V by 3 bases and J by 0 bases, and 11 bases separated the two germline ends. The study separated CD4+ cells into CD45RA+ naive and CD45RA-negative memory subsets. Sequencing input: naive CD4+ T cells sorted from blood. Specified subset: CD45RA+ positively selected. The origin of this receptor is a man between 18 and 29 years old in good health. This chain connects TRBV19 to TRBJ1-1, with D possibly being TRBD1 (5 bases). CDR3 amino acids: CASSILTGVNTEAFF. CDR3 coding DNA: TGTGCCAGTAGTATTTTGACGGGGGTGAACACTGAAGCTTTCTTT.